Listed below are T cell receptor beta chains from one sample, sequenced in a study of human T cells and chemical hapten exposure. TCRdb reprocessed the RACE reads with MiXCR, giving one entry per CDR3 protein. The sample holds more than 250,000 distinct CDR3 sequences, around 7% seen once. Sequenced here: whole blood, sampled in connection with sensitization to the hapten diphenylcyclopropenone (DPC). The receptors originated from a man between 18 and 35 years old with alopecia areata. Some clones in this sample may be carry-over from other donors' samples. Each CDR3 is given with its conserved first and last residue. Size is stated for part of the rows, as once, few or many counts, or as a class when the clone is expanded.

cdr3_aa clone_size v_call
CASSQDGGVIRTEAFF many TRBV4-2
CSARPPTDSFNSPLHF - TRBV20-1
CASSLAAGSSYNEQFF many TRBV11-3
CASSYDPTGGKLFF few TRBV7-6
CASSLDTNGNTIYF - TRBV5-1
CAISGTAHEAFF few TRBV10-3
CASSSPGQGEIGYTF - TRBV27
CASSFQRGYQETQYF few TRBV7-2
CASSQRPDRTYEQYF few TRBV27
CASSQDPANYNEQFF - TRBV4-1
CASSRYRDRVNEKLFF few TRBV18
CATQQGANSPLHF few TRBV6-5
CASSSSGNPIYF - TRBV27
CATSYPRRRPLSVANVLTF - TRBV15
CASRPLSRIGGTEAFF few TRBV28
CATKGRNEKLFF - TRBV10-3
CASSQEFKARYGYTF - TRBV3-1
CASSRSGKMNTEAFF few TRBV6-5
CASRGQNNQPQHF few TRBV6-5
CASSLWQKNTDTQYF - TRBV7-9
CASSPEPQVGGQPQHF - TRBV5-1
CSAPAHWGNSGANVLTF many TRBV20-1
CASSPTGEGIGELFF - TRBV12-3/TRBV12-4
CASRPLTVNSPLHF many TRBV6-2/TRBV6-3
CASSLSVQGTEAFF few TRBV11-1
CASSYSLGMWGYEQYF many TRBV6-5
CASSLGEDYNEQFF few TRBV7-9
CASSQDPGLALEQFF - TRBV4-1
CASSQDSRQGELFF many TRBV4-3
CASSWTANEKLFF - TRBV5-1
CASRRRFASGDGGNTDTQYF few TRBV5-5
CASSQVGSGAIIQYF - TRBV14
CASSQSPAKGLNEKLFF many TRBV4-1
CASSLVGGSGTEAFF few TRBV11-2
CASSYSRQGPETQYF many TRBV6-5
CASSHPGVAYEQYF - TRBV3-1
CASSLGGVTYNEQFF - TRBV11-2
CASSYDWGRTGNTIYF - TRBV6-5
CASSRLFRTGQQETQYF - TRBV6-2/TRBV6-3
CASSQEPVGSNQPQHF - TRBV4-3
CASSPPRTATGELFF few TRBV12-3/TRBV12-4
CAISETGILMNTEAFF few TRBV10-3
CASSYSVAHTEAFF many TRBV12-3/TRBV12-4
CAISGGVTDTQYF many TRBV10-3
CASRMTGRTEAFF - TRBV12-3/TRBV12-4
CAISEYKGLTDTQYF - TRBV10-3
CASSPRHQTSLQETQYF few TRBV6-2/TRBV6-3
CASSYSPGVYEQYF - TRBV7-2
CASRRQGGDYGYTF - TRBV7-9
CASSLVAGTGRYEQYF - TRBV7-8
CSASTGLADRTDTQYF - TRBV20-1
CSVGGNEQFF many TRBV29-1
CASTLGGGLWNEQFF few TRBV7-2
CASSEAPGGYTQYF - TRBV2